These 25 T cell receptor beta chains originate from one sample sequenced in a study of OX40 agonist ivuxolimab in advanced cancers. Data came from immunoSEQ multiplex PCR; TCRdb stores just in-frame clones and leaves some out. The sample holds some 15,000 clones, around four fifths seen once. The sequences come from CD4+ or CD8+ T cells sorted from blood, collected in a trial of the OX40 agonist ivuxolimab. The receptor source for this set is an adult with an advanced solid tumor such as melanoma, head and neck, liver or kidney cancer.

The rearrangement joins TRBV9 to TRBJ2-3; D is unresolved. V was pared by 5 bases and J by 5 bases, with 9 bases between. In germline, CDR1 is SGDLS, CDR2 YYNGEE. The CDR3 loop spans 12 amino acids. The CDR3 loop is CASRPILDTQYF. The DNA of the CDR3 is TGTGCCAGCAGACCCATTTTAGATACGCAGTATTTT.

The chain has TRBV27 and TRBJ2-1, with a weak D call TRBD2 (6 bases). Trimming stripped 0 bases from V and 9 bases from J, with 15 bases between. The germline V gene encodes CDR1 MNHEY and CDR2 SMNVEV (reference sequence). The CDR3 is made up of 15 amino acids. CDR3 in amino acids: CASSLSIMGLGEQFF. The CDR3 coding sequence is TGTGCCAGCAGTTTATCGATAATGGGACTGGGTGAGCAGTTCTTC.

The chain couples TRBV9 to TRBJ2-7, with 15 bases lining up with TRBD2. Looked up from germline, CDR1 is SGDLS and CDR2 is YYNGEE. The ends lost 4 bases at V and 4 bases at J; junction bases unmatched: 3. The CDR3 runs to 15 residues. CDR3 nucleotides: TGTGCCAGCAGCTTGGGACTAGCGGGGGGATACGAGCAGTACTTC. It specifies CASSLGLAGGYEQYF.

V and J are TRBV9 and TRBJ2-2; no firm D call. CDR3 length equals 15 residues. Per the germline V gene, CDR1 is SGDLS and CDR2 is YYNGEE. Trimming pared 4 bases from V and 0 bases from J, leaving 10 bases between. CDR3 loop: CASSPEVTNTGELFF. The CDR3 region has the DNA TGTGCCAGCAGCCCTGAGGTAACGAACACCGGGGAGCTGTTTTTT.

This rearrangement joins TRBV30 to TRBJ2-7, with D possibly being TRBD1 (6 bases). The CDR3 length is 12 residues. V was shortened by 3 bases and J by 3 bases, with 9 bases between the two germline ends. The germline V gene encodes CDR1 GTSNPN and CDR2 SVGIG (reference sequence). The CDR3 DNA reads TGTGCCTGGAGGCCGGACAGCTACGAGCAGTACTTC. Amino acid sequence: CAWRPDSYEQYF.

CDR3: CASSSGDRNTGELFF. CDR3 sequence (DNA): TGTGCCAGCAGTTCGGGAGATCGAAACACCGGGGAGCTGTTTTTT. The V call is TRBV6-5, the J call TRBJ2-2, with D maybe TRBD2 (6 bases). There are 15 residues in the CDR3. Trimming shortened V by 4 bases and J by 2 bases, and 11 bases separated the two germline ends. Germline loops: CDR1 MNHEY, CDR2 SVGAGI.

The J gene is TRBJ2-3, the V gene TRBV28; a weak D match, TRBD1 (5 bases). From germline, CDR1 is MDHEN and CDR2 SYDVKM. V shed 4 bases and J shed 0 bases, with 8 bases lying between them. The CDR3 sequence is 14 residues long. The CDR3, as DNA: TGTGCCAGCAGTTATACAGGAAGCACAGATACGCAGTATTTT. It translates to CASSYTGSTDTQYF.

This clone turned up a few times. This chain connects TRBV12-2 to TRBJ2-5. TRBV12-2 is a documented pseudogene. This CDR3 spans 16 amino acids. CDR3 bases: TGTGCAAGTCGCCTCAGGAGGCTGAGGGGATGGGAGACCCAGTACTTC. Amino acid sequence: CASRLRRLRGWETQYF.

The gene calls are TRBV6-6 and TRBJ2-3, with D perhaps TRBD1 or TRBD2 (5 bases each). V lost 7 bases and J lost 2, with 13 bases in between. Looked up from germline, CDR1 is MNHNY and CDR2 is SVGAGI (reference sequence). The CDR3 totals 14 residues. The CDR3 is CASKPGPHTDTQYF. The CDR3 nucleotides are TGTGCCAGCAAACCGGGACCACACACAGATACGCAGTATTTT.

This clone has a handful of counts. V gene TRBV9 combines with J gene TRBJ2-5; 12 bases are shared with TRBD2. There are 14 residues in the CDR3. CDR1 and CDR2 from the germline V gene are SGDLS and YYNGEE. V shed 3 bases, J shed 4 bases, and the junction held 1 base outside the gene matches. This chain's CDR3 is CASSETSGRETQYF. CDR3 in DNA: TGTGCCAGCAGCGAGACTAGCGGGAGAGAGACCCAGTACTTC.

The chain joins TRBV7-2 to TRBJ2-3; the match to TRBD1 covers 8 bases. The germline CDR1 and CDR2 sequences are SGHTA and FQGNSA. The CDR3 covers 14 residues. V lost 5 bases and J lost 8; bases outside the gene matches: 9. The CDR3 is CASSQGALGGTQYF. The CDR3 coding sequence is TGTGCCAGCAGCCAGGGGGCCCTTGGGGGTACGCAGTATTTT.

The chain carries TRBV27 and TRBJ2-7; the match to TRBD1 covers 7 bases. The CDR3 length is 15 residues. Germline-derived CDR1 and CDR2 are MNHEY and SMNVEV (reference sequence). Trimming removed 4 bases from V and 2 bases from J; junction bases left unmatched: 8. DNA of the CDR3: TGTGCCAGCAGTTGGAAGGGGGCGCAAACCTACGAGCAGTACTTC. It is translated as CASSWKGAQTYEQYF.

This clone was observed once. The chain couples TRBV30 to TRBJ1-4, with no clear D. The CDR3 sequence is 14 residues long. CDR1 is GTSNPN, CDR2 SVGIG, per germline (reference sequence). V lost 0 bases to trimming and J lost 6 bases, with 11 bases between them. CDR3: CAWSVLGLDEKLFF. The CDR3 region has the DNA TGTGCCTGGAGTGTGCTGGGGTTGGATGAAAAACTGTTTTTT.

The chain is built from TRBV5-6 and TRBJ2-7; 7 nucleotides agree with TRBD1. The CDR3 has 14 residues. The junction had 3 bases not matched to a gene; V was cut back by 1 base and J by 2 bases. The germline CDR1 and CDR2 sequences are SGHDT and YYEEEE. The CDR3 nucleotides read TGTGCCAGCAGCTTGAGAGGGGGCCCCTACGAGCAGTACTTC. Translating gives CASSLRGGPYEQYF.

The rearrangement uses TRBV2 and TRBJ2-7; D not certain. The CDR3 is 14 amino acids. Trimming took off 8 bases at V and 0 bases at J, with 14 bases between the two ends. Germline values: CDR1 SNHLY, CDR2 FYNNEI. The DNA for the CDR3 is TGTGCCAGCTCCCCGGACGGTAGCTCCTACGAGCAGTACTTC. Translation gives CASSPDGSSYEQYF.

This clone showed up just once. CDR3 nucleotide sequence: TGTGCCAGCAGTTTAGGTTTGGGGGGGTCGTGGGAAAAACTGTTTTTT. Its translation: CASSLGLGGSWEKLFF. This chain joins TRBV28 and TRBJ1-4; perhaps TRBD1 as D (5 bases). V was pared by 2 bases and J by 8 bases, with 18 bases between. This CDR3 is 16 amino acids long. Germline CDR1 and CDR2: MDHEN and SYDVKM. Using reference TRBV28 and TRBJ1-4 for the parts outside the CDR3, the full variable domain is DVKVTQSSRYLVKRTGEKVFLECVQDMDHENMFWYRQDPGLGLRLIYFSYDVKMKEKGDIPEGYSVSREKKERFSLILESASTNQTSMYLCASSLGLGGSWEKLFFGSGTQLSVL.

This clone turned up a few times. This chain connects TRBV15 to TRBJ1-5; 10 bases are shared with TRBD1. CDR1 and CDR2 (germline): LNHNV, YYDKDF (reference sequence). The CDR3 is made up of 14 amino acids. V gave up 10 bases and J gave up 4 bases; unmatched junction bases: 7. This CDR3 reads CAIPWDRGNQPQHF. The CDR3 DNA is TGTGCCATCCCATGGGACAGGGGAAATCAGCCCCAGCATTTT.

The V gene is TRBV5-5, the J gene TRBJ2-5; 7 bases are a match to TRBD1. With V trimmed by 3 bases and J by 2 bases, 7 bases remained unmatched. Germline CDR1 is SGHKS and CDR2 is YYEKEE (reference sequence). This CDR3 spans 15 amino acids. CDR3 in DNA: TGTGCCAGCAGCTCGTGGGACAGCTTACAAGAGACCCAGTACTTC. Protein product: CASSSWDSLQETQYF.

V usage is TRBV19 and J usage is TRBJ1-1; D call uncertain. Germline CDR1 LNHDA, CDR2 SQIVND (reference sequence). The CDR3 runs to 15 residues. Trimming stripped 2 bases from V and 1 base from J, with 11 bases between. The CDR3 spells CASSIMSIGNTEAFF. The CDR3 region has the DNA TGTGCCAGTAGTATAATGTCTATAGGGAACACTGAAGCTTTCTTT. Together with reference TRBV19 and TRBJ1-1, the CDR3 gives the full variable domain: DGGITQSPKYLFRKEGQNVTLSCEQNLNHDAMYWYRQDPGQGLRLIYYSQIVNDFQKGDIAEGYSVSREKKESFPLTVTSAQKNPTAFYLCASSIMSIGNTEAFFGQGTRLTVV.

The V call is TRBV7-3, the J call TRBJ2-7, with D tentatively TRBD1 (7 bases). This CDR3 has 13 amino acids. Germline V gene lookup returns CDR1 SGHTA and CDR2 FQGTGA. The V gene lost 2 bases and the J gene lost 5 bases, with 10 bases spanning the gap. The CDR3 DNA is TGTGCCAGCAGCTTAGCAGGGGGGAACGAGCAGTACTTC. Its translation is CASSLAGGNEQYF.

The chain employs TRBV5-6 and TRBJ1-5, with D maybe TRBD1 (5 bases). V dropped 4 bases and J dropped 4 bases, with 12 bases sitting between them. The CDR3 has 14 amino acids. The V gene's germline CDR1 is SGHDT and CDR2 YYEEEE. CDR3 residues: CASSLRGGNQPQHF. Written as DNA, the CDR3 is TGTGCCAGCAGCCTGCGCGGGGGAAATCAGCCCCAGCATTTT.

This clone is medium-sized (0.01 to 0.1%) within its sample. The sample contains more than one DNA sequence encoding this CDR3. This chain connects TRBV11-2 to TRBJ2-1, with D possibly matching TRBD2 (5 bases). The germline gives CDR1 SGHAT, CDR2 FQNNGV. There are 12 residues in the CDR3. With 1 base removed from V and 8 bases from J, the gap between germline ends came to 6 bases. CDR3 nucleotide sequence: TGTGCCAGCAGCTTAGGCGGGCATGAGCAGTTCTTC. Translating gives CASSLGGHEQFF.

The chain links TRBV7-8 to TRBJ2-5; D is unclear. Looked up from germline, CDR1 is SGHVS and CDR2 is FQNEAQ. The germline V and J ends were trimmed by 2 bases and 3 bases, with 13 bases remaining between them. The CDR3 totals 15 residues. CDR3 nucleotides: TGTGCCAGCAGCTTATTCGTCAGGAGAGAAGAGACCCAGTACTTC. Protein: CASSLFVRREETQYF.

The chain employs TRBV19 and TRBJ1-5; no clear D. Trimming left V 1 base short and J 1 base short, with 8 bases between. The CDR3 sequence is 15 residues long. CDR1 and CDR2 (germline): LNHDA, SQIVND (reference sequence). CDR3 sequence reads: CASSIAGGSNQPQHF. The CDR3 coding sequence is TGTGCCAGTAGTATAGCGGGAGGGAGCAATCAGCCCCAGCATTTT.

This clone came up once. This chain links TRBV5-5 with TRBJ1-1; maybe TRBD1 (6 bases). CDR3 size: 16 residues. V lost 4 bases and J 0 bases, leaving 16 bases between the germline ends. Germline V lookup: CDR1 SGHKS, CDR2 YYEKEE (reference sequence). CDR3 nucleotide sequence: TGTGCCAGCAGCCTCGGGACACATAGTTTGAACACTGAAGCTTTCTTT. Translated: CASSLGTHSLNTEAFF.